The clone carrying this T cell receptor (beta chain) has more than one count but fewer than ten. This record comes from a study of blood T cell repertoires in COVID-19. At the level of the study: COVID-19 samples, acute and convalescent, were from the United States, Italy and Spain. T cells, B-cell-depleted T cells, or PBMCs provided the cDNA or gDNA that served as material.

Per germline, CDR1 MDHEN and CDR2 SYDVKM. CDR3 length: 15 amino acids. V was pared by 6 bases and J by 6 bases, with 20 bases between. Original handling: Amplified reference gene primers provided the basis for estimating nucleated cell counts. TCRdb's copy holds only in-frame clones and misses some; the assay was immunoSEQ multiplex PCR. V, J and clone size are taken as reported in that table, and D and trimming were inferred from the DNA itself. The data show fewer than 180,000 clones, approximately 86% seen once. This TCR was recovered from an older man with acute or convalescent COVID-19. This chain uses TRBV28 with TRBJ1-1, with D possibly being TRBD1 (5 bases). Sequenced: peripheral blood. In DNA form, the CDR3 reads TGTGCCAGCAGCCGAAGAAGGGGTGGAGCAGCTGAAGCTTTCTTT. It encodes CASSRRRGGAAEAFF.